The 18 T cell receptor beta chains presented below share a single source sample, sequenced in a study of blood T cells in healthy people across ages. A second 7 to 11 cycle PCR used barcoded and J-beta primers. TCRdb analysed the 5' RACE reads with MiXCR anew, one entry per CDR3 protein. This table holds 550,000 to 800,000 distinct CDR3 sequences, 20% to 25% found once. The specimen was blood. The receptors were gathered from a man between 70 and 80 years old in good health.

This clonotype turned up a few times. At one of its ends the junction is not consistent with the germline gene, which may arise from a read error. This chain connects TRBV12-3 or TRBV12-4 to TRBJ2-1; 7 nucleotides line up with TRBD2. The CDR3 is 11 residues long. The CDR3 sequence is CASRDYDEQFF. As DNA, the CDR3 is TGTGCCAGTCGGGACTACGATGAGCAGTTCTTC.

In this sample, this clonotype turned up a few times. The chain links TRBV20-1 to TRBJ1-6, with 7 bases identical to TRBD1. Unmatched junction bases numbered 5, after V lost 2 bases and J lost 4 bases. Germline V gene data show CDR1 as DFQATT and CDR2 as SNEGSKA (reference sequence). The CDR3 length is 15 residues. The CDR3 here is CSARRDREYNSPLHF. The CDR3 DNA is TGCAGTGCTAGAAGAGACAGGGAGTATAATTCACCCCTCCACTTT.

This chain uses TRBV12-3 or TRBV12-4 with TRBJ2-7, with 8 bases fitting TRBD1. Trimming at V came to 5 bases and at J to 1 base, leaving 4 bases not matched to a gene. CDR3 size: 14 residues. Written as DNA, the CDR3 is TGTGCCAGCAGTCCCAGGGGGCCTTCCTACGAGCAGTACTTC. It encodes CASSPRGPSYEQYF.

This chain connects TRBV11-3 to TRBJ2-2; D is perhaps TRBD1 (6 bases). The germline V and J ends were trimmed by 5 bases and 10 bases, with 23 bases remaining between them. The CDR3 runs to 16 residues. Germline values: CDR1 SGHNT, CDR2 YENEEA. The CDR3 spells CASSPRPGQISSELFF. In DNA form, the CDR3 reads TGTGCCAGCAGCCCACGTCCAGGACAGATCTCCTCGGAGCTGTTTTTT.

This clonotype was detected a few times. V usage is TRBV6-2 or TRBV6-3 and J usage is TRBJ2-7, with D possibly matching TRBD1 (6 bases). CDR3 length: 14 amino acids. Germline CDR1 and CDR2: MNHEY and SVGEGT. Trimming left V 0 bases short and J 2 bases short, with 8 bases between. The CDR3 loop reads CASSYSDSAYEQYF. CDR3 in DNA: TGTGCCAGCAGTTACTCGGACAGCGCCTACGAGCAGTACTTC.

The V gene is TRBV20-1, the J gene TRBJ2-3; maybe TRBD1 (6 bases). V was clipped by 4 bases and J by 1 base, with 12 bases between them. Germline lookup yields CDR1 DFQATT and CDR2 SNEGSKA (reference sequence). This CDR3 comprises 14 residues. CDR3 in DNA: TGCAGTGCTACCGACGAGGGGGGCACAGATACGCAGTATTTT. It codes for CSATDEGGTDTQYF.

This clonotype turned up a few times. At one end, the junction sequence differs from germline, possibly due to a read error. The chain combines TRBV6-2 or TRBV6-3 with TRBJ2-1; TRBD2 aligns across 9 bases. This CDR3 spans 16 amino acids. The germline V gene has CDR1 MNHEY and CDR2 SVGEGT. CDR3 sequence reads: CAGSWTSANSYNEQFF. CDR3 sequence (DNA): TGTGCCGGCAGTTGGACTAGCGCAAACTCCTACAATGAGCAGTTCTTC.

Many counts were recorded for this clonotype. The chain's CDR3 is CASSRGGSYEQYF. CDR3 DNA sequence: TGTGCCAGCAGTCGGGGCGGCTCCTACGAGCAGTACTTC. This chain uses TRBV12-3 or TRBV12-4 with TRBJ2-7, with D possibly being TRBD1 or TRBD2 (5 bases each). The length of the CDR3 is 13 residues. The V end was cut by 5 bases, the J end by 0 bases, with 8 bases between.

Only a few counts were recorded for this clonotype. This chain connects TRBV18 to TRBJ1-1, with TRBD1 matching over 7 bases. V dropped 4 bases and J dropped 0; count of bases not matched to a gene: 2. The CDR3 extends over 14 amino acids. Germline values: CDR1 KGHSH, CDR2 LQKENI. In DNA, the CDR3 is TGTGCCAGCTCACAGGGACAGATGAACACTGAAGCTTTCTTT. It yields the protein CASSQGQMNTEAFF.

There are a few counts of this clonotype. The J gene is TRBJ2-5, the V gene TRBV6-5; D is ambiguous. This CDR3 is 13 amino acids long. Germline-derived CDR1 and CDR2 are MNHEY and SVGAGI. Trimming left V 7 bases short and J 2 bases short, with 11 bases between. The CDR3 is CASTRSRQETQYF. CDR3 nucleotide sequence: TGTGCCAGCACCAGATCCAGACAAGAGACCCAGTACTTC.

In this sample, this clonotype turned up a few times. The chain employs TRBV28 and TRBJ2-7; TRBD1 matches 9 bases. This CDR3 region has 15 residues. V trimming: 5 bases; J trimming: 3 bases; junction bases outside the gene matches: 8. Germline CDR1 and CDR2: MDHEN and SYDVKM. The CDR3 DNA reads as TGTGCCAGCAGTCAACCCAGGGGACAGGGCTACGAGCAGTACTTC. Translated, it gives CASSQPRGQGYEQYF. The full variable domain, its missing parts supplied by reference TRBV28 and TRBJ2-7, is DVKVTQSSRYLVKRTGEKVFLECVQDMDHENMFWYRQDPGLGLRLIYFSYDVKMKEKGDIPEGYSVSREKKERFSLILESASTNQTSMYLCASSQPRGQGYEQYFGPGTRLTVT.

This clonotype was found a few times. The chain combines TRBV28 with TRBJ2-7; D is unresolved. Germline CDR1 MDHEN, CDR2 SYDVKM. The CDR3 runs to 14 residues. Trimming took off 4 bases at V and 3 bases at J, with 13 bases between the two ends. CDR3 protein: CASSSPGRLYEQYF. The DNA of the CDR3 is TGTGCCAGCAGTTCCCCCGGACGGCTCTACGAGCAGTACTTC.

This clonotype has more than one count but fewer than ten. J is TRBJ2-5 and V is TRBV6-1, with 7 bases lining up with TRBD1. Germline trimming cut 6 bases from V and 5 bases from J; bases unmatched to any gene: 18. The CDR3 has 17 amino acids. CDR1 and CDR2 (germline): MNHNS, SASEGT. CDR3 residues: CASSTVLEQGIWETQYF. CDR3 nucleotides: TGTGCCAGCAGCACTGTCCTTGAACAGGGGATCTGGGAGACCCAGTACTTC.

This clonotype has a handful of counts. A junction boundary mismatches the germline segment, possibly from a read error. The chain recombines TRBV5-1 with TRBJ2-4; weak D call: TRBD1 (6 bases). Per the germline V gene, CDR1 is SGHRS and CDR2 is YFSETQ. This CDR3 contains 17 residues. CDR3 sequence (DNA): TGCGCCAGCAGCTTGGCCCCACCGGCAGGGGCCAAAAACATTCAGCACTTC. This sequence encodes CASSLAPPAGAKNIQHF.

This clonotype was counted ten times or more. V is TRBV29-1 and J is TRBJ2-5; 8 bases agree with TRBD2. The V gene end was trimmed by 3 bases and the J gene end by 5 bases; junction bases not matched to a gene: 5. CDR3 size: 13 residues. The germline V gene has CDR1 SQVTM and CDR2 ANQGSEA. CDR3 protein: CSVDIAGSETQYF. CDR3 DNA sequence: TGCAGCGTTGATATAGCGGGAAGCGAGACCCAGTACTTC.

This clonotype was observed a handful of times. This chain uses TRBV4-2 with TRBJ1-1, with D possibly TRBD1 on 5 matching bases. CDR3 size: 13 residues. The germline V and J ends were trimmed by 1 base and 8 bases, with 11 bases remaining between them. Germline assignment: CDR1 LGHNA and CDR2 YNFKEQ. DNA for the CDR3: TGTGCCAGCAGCCAAGGGTCGGGGCCCGAAGCTTTCTTT. It is translated as CASSQGSGPEAFF.

This chain uses TRBV6-6 with TRBJ2-5; 10 bases are a match to TRBD2. The CDR3 is 17 residues long. CDR1 and CDR2 (germline): MNHNY, SVGAGI (reference sequence). V shed 2 bases and J 7 bases; nucleotides not matched to a gene: 13. Written as DNA, the CDR3 is TGTGCCAGCAGTTACCCATCCGGGACTAGCGTAAGCGGGACCCAGTACTTC. This gives the protein CASSYPSGTSVSGTQYF.

The chain recombines TRBV5-1 with TRBJ2-7, with TRBD2 matching 9 bases. The germline gives CDR1 SGHRS, CDR2 YFSETQ. V gave up 0 bases and J gave up 6 bases; unmatched junction bases: 10. The length of the CDR3 is 16 residues. As DNA, the CDR3 is TGCGCCAGCAGCTTGGAGTTAGGGACTAGCTTCGGCGAGCAGTACTTC. Protein sequence: CASSLELGTSFGEQYF.